The 26 T cell receptor beta chains reported below all come from one sample, sequenced in a study of blood T cell repertoires in COVID-19. Clones were read by immunoSEQ multiplex PCR, and TCRdb kept only the in-frame ones, dropping some. The data contain about 140,000 clones, 75% to 80% of them seen just once; the ten biggest clones take up around 3.2%. The sample comprised PBMCs or T cells enriched from blood (not recorded which). These receptors were taken from a woman in her fifties or sixties who had recovered from COVID-19.

V and J are TRBV11-2 and TRBJ1-1; D may be TRBD1 (5 bases). Trimming removed 5 bases at V and 6 bases at J, with 13 bases between. The CDR3 sequence is 13 residues long. Germline loops: CDR1 SGHAT, CDR2 FQNNGV. CDR3 in amino acids: CASSPMGGAEAFF. In nucleotides, the CDR3 is TGTGCCAGCAGCCCCATGGGAGGGGCTGAAGCTTTCTTT.

This clone has a handful of counts. The J gene is TRBJ2-1, the V gene TRBV11-2, with D possibly matching TRBD2 (5 bases). CDR3 size: 18 residues. Trimming took 5 bases from V and 2 from J, leaving 22 bases between them. CDR1 is SGHAT, CDR2 FQNNGV, per germline. The CDR3 here is CASSHPSFGEGPYNEQFF. The CDR3 DNA sequence: TGTGCCAGCAGCCACCCCTCTTTCGGGGAAGGACCCTACAATGAGCAGTTCTTC.

This clone was seen just once. The chain has TRBV27 and TRBJ2-5, with TRBD2 matching over 13 bases. Germline-derived CDR1 and CDR2 are MNHEY and SMNVEV (reference sequence). The J segment lost 4 bases and the V segment lost 4 bases, leaving 15 bases of the junction unmatched. The CDR3 contains 19 residues. The CDR3 spells CASSSRGGTSGTSRETQYF. CDR3 sequence (DNA): TGTGCCAGCAGTTCCCGGGGCGGGACTAGCGGGACCAGCCGAGAGACCCAGTACTTC.

The chain employs TRBV7-2 and TRBJ1-2, with D possibly matching TRBD1 (6 bases). Germline CDR1 SGHTA, CDR2 FQGNSA. V gave up 1 base and J gave up 4 bases, with 13 bases separating them. This CDR3 contains 15 residues. The CDR3 coding sequence is TGTGCCAGCAGCTTAGAATGGGGGCCTGTCTATGGCTACACCTTC. This codes for CASSLEWGPVYGYTF.

This sequence joins TRBV12-2 and TRBJ2-2; TRBD1 reflects the table's D call only, with no check against the DNA. TRBV12-2 is described as a pseudogene. The CDR3 is 17 residues long. The CDR3 region has the DNA TGTGCAAGTCGCTGTAAGGGACAAAACTTTAACACCGGGGAGCTGTTTTTT. Translation: CASRCKGQNFNTGELFF.

This sequence joins TRBV29-1 and TRBJ2-2; D may be TRBD1 (6 bases). The CDR3 is made up of 15 amino acids. Germline V CDR1 and CDR2: SQVTM, ANQGSEA. The V end was cut by 4 bases, the J end by 1 base, with 13 bases between. In DNA form, the CDR3 reads TGCAGCGTTGCCCCGGGACACTTGAACACCGGGGAGCTGTTTTTT. This translates into CSVAPGHLNTGELFF.

This clone was seen a handful of times. The V call is TRBV18, the J call TRBJ2-3, with TRBD2 matching 11 bases. The CDR3 runs 16 residues. The V segment lost 3 bases and the J segment 2 bases; nucleotides outside the gene matches: 4. Per germline, CDR1 KGHSH and CDR2 LQKENI. Here the CDR3 DNA reads TGTGCCAGCTCACCCCAGACTAGCGGGATCACAGATACGCAGTATTTT. Translating it yields CASSPQTSGITDTQYF.

This clone was counted only a few times. The chain joins TRBV23-1 to TRBJ1-2, with 8 bases matching TRBD1. TRBV23-1 is filed as an ORF, its function uncertain. The CDR3 has 17 residues. Losses at the gene ends were 1 base for V and 7 bases for J; bases not matched to a gene: 14. Here the CDR3 DNA reads TGCGCCAGCAGTCAATTAGCCCAGTTGCAGGGGGCTTTTGGCTACACCTTC. This sequence encodes CASSQLAQLQGAFGYTF.

V and J are TRBV18 and TRBJ2-1; the match to TRBD2 covers 9 bases. The CDR3 loop spans 15 amino acids. In germline, CDR1 is KGHSH, CDR2 LQKENI. V shed 0 bases and J 5 bases; nucleotides not matched to a gene: 2. DNA of the CDR3: TGTGCCAGCTCACCACCGCGGGGGGGGAACAATGAGCAGTTCTTC. Translated: CASSPPRGGNNEQFF. The complete variable domain, with remaining parts taken from reference TRBV18 and TRBJ2-1, reads NAGVMQNPRHLVRRRGQEARLRCSPMKGHSHVYWYRQLPEEGLKFMVYLQKENIIDESGMPKERFSAEFPKEGPSILRIQQVVRGDSAAYFCASSPPRGGNNEQFFGPGTRLTVL.

This clone was seen once. The chain combines TRBV23-1 with TRBJ2-2; 7 bases align to TRBD2. TRBV23-1 is an ORF, with its function uncertain. V lost 2 bases to trimming and J lost 3 bases; unmatched junction nucleotides: 9. The CDR3 totals 17 residues. The chain's CDR3 is CASSQDTGTTDTGELFF. The CDR3 nucleotides are TGCGCCAGCAGTCAAGATACCGGGACTACTGACACCGGGGAGCTGTTTTTT.

J is TRBJ2-2 and V is TRBV7-9; 9 nucleotides match TRBD1. CDR1 and CDR2 from the germline V gene are SEHNR and FQNEAQ (reference sequence). V lost 5 bases and J lost 4; bases outside the gene matches: 8. This CDR3 is 16 amino acids long. This chain's CDR3 is CASSHRGQGFTGELFF. For the CDR3, the DNA is TGTGCCAGCAGCCACCGGGGACAGGGTTTCACCGGGGAGCTGTTTTTT.

The chain has TRBV9 and TRBJ1-3, with 9 bases matching TRBD1. Germline lookup yields CDR1 SGDLS and CDR2 YYNGEE. Trimming took 4 bases from V and 2 from J; bases not matched to a gene: 4. There are 15 residues in the CDR3. The CDR3 loop is CASSLQGAAGNTIYF. Here the CDR3 DNA reads TGTGCCAGCAGCTTACAGGGGGCGGCTGGAAACACCATATATTTT.

A word on this clone: Relative to the germline gene, one junction end is altered; a read error may explain this. This chain joins TRBV7-9 and TRBJ1-1; perhaps TRBD1 as D (6 bases). Germline V gene data show CDR1 as SEHNR and CDR2 as FQNEAQ (reference sequence). The CDR3 extends over 13 amino acids. As DNA, the CDR3 is TGTGCCAGCAGCCTAGCGCGGCTAGGGGGAGCTTTCTTT. This gives the protein CASSLARLGGAFF.

This chain uses TRBV30 with TRBJ1-5; D is perhaps TRBD1 (6 bases). Looked up from germline, CDR1 is GTSNPN and CDR2 is SVGIG (reference sequence). The germline V and J ends were trimmed by 2 bases and 7 bases, with 24 bases remaining between them. The CDR3 sequence is 17 residues long. The DNA for the CDR3 is TGTGCCTGGAGTCCCAACATCCGACAGGTCGGTCGACAGCCCCAGCATTTT. The encoded protein is CAWSPNIRQVGRQPQHF.

This chain connects TRBV7-9 to TRBJ2-2, with D unresolved. V lost 4 bases and J lost 4, with 22 bases in between. Per germline, CDR1 SEHNR and CDR2 FQNEAQ (reference sequence). The CDR3 consists of 18 residues. As DNA, the CDR3 is TGTGCCAGCAGCTCAGGATTCAACACGTATCTCGCCACCGGGGAGCTGTTTTTT. This encodes CASSSGFNTYLATGELFF.

The chain joins TRBV14 to TRBJ2-1; possible D gene TRBD2, 5 bases. The CDR3 sequence is 12 residues long. Trimming cost V 0 bases and J 9 bases, with 6 bases left between them. Germline V gives CDR1 SGHDN, CDR2 FVKESK. CDR3 DNA sequence: TGTGCCAGCAGCCAAGATCGGGGTGAGCAGTTCTTC. It is translated as CASSQDRGEQFF.

The chain carries TRBV5-1 and TRBJ2-1, with D perhaps matching TRBD2 (5 bases). The CDR3 is 15 residues long. In germline, CDR1 is SGHRS, CDR2 YFSETQ. The V end was cut by 3 bases, the J end by 0 bases, with 10 bases between. CDR3 residues: CASSSSGSSYNEQFF. The CDR3 DNA sequence: TGCGCCAGCAGCTCCTCGGGGAGCTCCTACAATGAGCAGTTCTTC.

The V call is TRBV5-1, the J call TRBJ2-5, with 12 positions matching TRBD2. Looked up from germline, CDR1 is SGHRS and CDR2 is YFSETQ. V lost 1 base and J lost 5; bases outside the gene matches: 3. The CDR3 contains 15 residues. The chain's CDR3 is CASSLTSGGMETQYF. The CDR3, as DNA: TGCGCCAGCAGCTTGACTAGCGGGGGGATGGAGACCCAGTACTTC.

The gene calls are TRBV7-3 and TRBJ2-1; tentative D call: TRBD2 (5 bases). V lost 3 bases and J 3 bases, leaving 6 bases between the germline ends. The CDR3 loop spans 13 amino acids. CDR1 and CDR2 (germline): SGHTA, FQGTGA. The DNA for the CDR3 is TGTGCCAGCAGCTTTACTAGCTACAATGAGCAGTTCTTC. Its translation is CASSFTSYNEQFF.

CDR3 nucleotide sequence: TGTGCCAGCAGCGTTCGACAGGGTGAGGCTAGCACAGATACGCAGTATTTT. Its translation: CASSVRQGEASTDTQYF. The V call is TRBV11-3, the J call TRBJ2-3; 7 bases line up with TRBD1. The J segment lost 0 bases and the V segment lost 5 bases, leaving 11 bases of the junction unmatched. Germline values: CDR1 SGHNT, CDR2 YENEEA. This CDR3 is 17 amino acids long.

The sample holds a few counts of this clone. The chain carries TRBV6-5 and TRBJ1-4, with a weak D call TRBD1 (6 bases). Trimming took 6 bases from V and 1 from J, leaving 9 bases between them. Germline CDR1 and CDR2: MNHEY and SVGAGI. The CDR3 extends over 14 amino acids. The CDR3 loop reads CASRSRGTNEKLFF. In nucleotides, the CDR3 is TGTGCCAGCAGGTCCAGGGGAACTAATGAAAAACTGTTTTTT.

The V gene is TRBV30, the J gene TRBJ1-3; 9 bases agree with TRBD1. Per the germline V gene, CDR1 is GTSNPN and CDR2 is SVGIG (reference sequence). This CDR3 is built from 14 residues. With 5 bases clipped from V and 7 bases from J, the junction kept 9 bases outside the gene matches. CDR3 in amino acids: CAWGKVTGGNTIYF. The DNA of the CDR3 is TGTGCCTGGGGGAAGGTGACAGGGGGGAACACCATATATTTT.

The chain links TRBV2 to TRBJ1-1, with D uncertain. This CDR3 comprises 15 residues. The germline V gene has CDR1 SNHLY and CDR2 FYNNEI. Trimming pared 5 bases from V and 1 base from J, leaving 14 bases between. The CDR3 DNA sequence: TGTGCCAGCAGTACCCGGAGGGAGGCGAACACTGAAGCTTTCTTT. Its translation: CASSTRREANTEAFF.

The chain links TRBV6-5 to TRBJ1-6; a weak D match, TRBD1 (5 bases). The germline V and J ends were trimmed by 11 bases and 8 bases, with 16 bases remaining between them. The CDR3 length is 13 residues. CDR1 and CDR2 from the germline V gene are MNHEY and SVGAGI. DNA of the CDR3: TGTGCCGCACTCAGGGATGCAGATTCACCCCTCCACTTT. Protein: CAALRDADSPLHF.

This clone showed up just a few times. The CDR3 reads CAWTSLEVKDTEAFF. In DNA form, the CDR3 reads TGTGCCTGGACAAGCCTCGAGGTAAAGGACACTGAAGCTTTCTTT. The chain combines TRBV30 with TRBJ1-1; D is uncertain. Germline V gene sequence: CDR1 GTSNPN, CDR2 SVGIG (reference sequence). Trimming pared 4 bases from V and 3 bases from J, leaving 18 bases between. CDR3 length: 15 amino acids.

The chain joins TRBV28 to TRBJ2-2, with 12 nucleotides matching TRBD2. V was pared by 4 bases and J by 3 bases, with 6 bases of the junction left unmatched. The CDR3 loop spans 17 amino acids. Germline V gene sequence: CDR1 MDHEN, CDR2 SYDVKM. The CDR3 sequence: CASSSLLAGGYTGELFF. In DNA, the CDR3 is TGTGCCAGCAGTTCCCTACTAGCGGGAGGCTACACCGGGGAGCTGTTTTTT.